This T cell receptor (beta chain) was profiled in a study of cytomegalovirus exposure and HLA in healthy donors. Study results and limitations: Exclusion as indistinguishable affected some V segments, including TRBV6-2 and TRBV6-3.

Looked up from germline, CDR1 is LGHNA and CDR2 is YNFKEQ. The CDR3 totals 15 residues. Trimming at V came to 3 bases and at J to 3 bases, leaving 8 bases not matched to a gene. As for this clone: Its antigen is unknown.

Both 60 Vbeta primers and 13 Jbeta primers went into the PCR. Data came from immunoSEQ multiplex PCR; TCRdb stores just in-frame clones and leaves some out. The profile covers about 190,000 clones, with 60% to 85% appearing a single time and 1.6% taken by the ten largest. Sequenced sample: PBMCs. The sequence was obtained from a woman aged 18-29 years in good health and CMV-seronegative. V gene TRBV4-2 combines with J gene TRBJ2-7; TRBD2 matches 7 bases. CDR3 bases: TGTGCCAGCAGCCAGGGGTTGACGGGAGGCTACGAGCAGTACTTC. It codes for CASSQGLTGGYEQYF.